This entry lists 25 T cell receptor beta chains sequenced from one sample in a study of blood T cell repertoires in COVID-19. Clones were read by immunoSEQ multiplex PCR, and TCRdb kept only the in-frame ones, dropping some. The table has around 60,000 clones, 80% to 90% seen once. Sequencing used peripheral blood. All receptors come from a woman aged 55-69 years with COVID-19, enrolled during active disease.

This clone has a handful of counts. The chain employs TRBV11-2 and TRBJ1-6; D not resolved. Looked up from germline, CDR1 is SGHAT and CDR2 is FQNNGV. V gave up 1 base and J gave up 7 bases, with 5 bases separating them. The CDR3 has 13 amino acids. The CDR3: CASSLVRNSPLHF. The CDR3 DNA reads TGTGCCAGCAGCTTAGTGAGAAATTCACCCCTCCACTTT.

The genes are TRBV18 and TRBJ2-5; D might be TRBD2 (6 bases). This CDR3 region has 15 residues. CDR1 KGHSH and CDR2 LQKENI come from the germline V gene. V lost 0 bases and J 5 bases, leaving 13 bases between the germline ends. The CDR3 coding sequence is TGTGCCAGCTCACCACCTACAAGCGCGGGGGAGACCCAGTACTTC. It codes for CASSPPTSAGETQYF.

As DNA, the CDR3 is TGTGCCAGCAGCTTAGAGCAGGTGGCTTTCTTT. Its translation is CASSLEQVAFF. The chain employs TRBV7-9 and TRBJ1-1; D call uncertain. CDR3 size: 11 residues. Per germline, CDR1 SEHNR and CDR2 FQNEAQ (reference sequence). Trimming cost V 1 base and J 11 bases, with 8 bases left between them.

This sequence joins TRBV27 and TRBJ2-7, with 11 bases fitting TRBD2. Losses at the gene ends were 5 bases for V and 5 bases for J; bases not matched to a gene: 5. The CDR3 length is 14 residues. Germline V gene data show CDR1 as MNHEY and CDR2 as SMNVEV (reference sequence). The CDR3 DNA is TGTGCCAGCAGTACTAGCGGGAGTTCTCACGAGCAGTACTTC. Translated: CASSTSGSSHEQYF.

The rearrangement links TRBV28 to TRBJ2-5; 10 bases agree with TRBD2. Germline CDR1 is MDHEN and CDR2 is SYDVKM. The junction had 8 bases not matched to a gene; V was cut back by 6 bases and J by 4 bases. The CDR3 covers 15 residues. CDR3 bases: TGTGCCAGCAGGGCTAGCGGGAGTTTAGGAGAGACCCAGTACTTC. Its protein is CASRASGSLGETQYF.

The chain couples TRBV6-5 to TRBJ1-4, with D perhaps matching TRBD1 (5 bases). V was clipped by 11 bases and J by 0 bases, with 13 bases between them. The CDR3 is 14 amino acids. Germline V gene lookup returns CDR1 MNHEY and CDR2 SVGAGI. The CDR3 loop reads CAGAGTPTNEKLFF. As DNA, the CDR3 is TGTGCCGGGGCGGGAACTCCAACTAATGAAAAACTGTTTTTT.

This clone has just one count. V gene TRBV29-1 combines with J gene TRBJ2-6; no reliable D call. The V end lost 8 bases, the J end lost 0 bases, and 8 bases lay between the germline ends. Germline values: CDR1 SQVTM, CDR2 ANQGSEA. The CDR3 length is 13 residues. CDR3 in amino acids: CSTGVSGANVLTF. The CDR3 DNA sequence: TGCAGCACCGGTGTCTCTGGGGCCAACGTCCTGACTTTC.

CDR3 sequence (DNA): TGTGCCAGCAGCCCTGGGACTAGCAGATCCTACAATGAGCAGTTCTTC. Its translation is CASSPGTSRSYNEQFF. The V call is TRBV5-4, the J call TRBJ2-1; TRBD2 matches at 9 bases. Trimming cost V 4 bases and J 1 base; bases outside gene matches: 6. The germline V gene has CDR1 SGHNT and CDR2 YYREEE (reference sequence). The CDR3 covers 16 residues.

The chain is built from TRBV5-4 and TRBJ2-5; a possible D gene is TRBD1 (5 bases). The CDR3 consists of 13 residues. Trimming cost V 0 bases and J 2 bases, with 5 bases left between them. Looked up from germline, CDR1 is SGHNT and CDR2 is YYREEE (reference sequence). The CDR3 is CASSLGQQETQYF. As DNA, the CDR3 is TGTGCCAGCAGCTTGGGACAGCAAGAGACCCAGTACTTC.

This chain connects TRBV19 to TRBJ1-1, with a tentative D call TRBD1 (6 bases). The germline V gene encodes CDR1 LNHDA and CDR2 SQIVND (reference sequence). The CDR3 runs 14 residues. V lost 4 bases to trimming and J lost 3 bases, with 12 bases between them. The CDR3 DNA reads TGTGCCAGTAGTAGGGGGGGCCGGTACACTGAAGCTTTCTTT. Its protein product is CASSRGGRYTEAFF.

The genes are TRBV3-1 (or the pseudogene TRBV3-2) and TRBJ2-7; no clear D. V was trimmed by 1 base and J by 3 bases, leaving 13 bases between them. The CDR3 spans 15 residues. Germline V gene sequence: CDR1 LGHDT, CDR2 YNNKEL (reference sequence). CDR3 residues: CASSQGAYPNYEQYF. In DNA, the CDR3 is TGTGCCAGCAGCCAAGGAGCCTACCCAAACTACGAGCAGTACTTC.

This clone is medium-sized. The V call is TRBV6-4, the J call TRBJ2-3; 9 bases match TRBD1. The CDR3 runs 15 residues. Looked up from germline, CDR1 is MRHNA and CDR2 is SNTAGT. Losses at the gene ends were 3 bases for V and 2 bases for J; bases not matched to a gene: 3. CDR3 region: CASSEGTGPTDTQYF. The CDR3 nucleotides are TGTGCCAGCAGTGAAGGGACAGGGCCCACAGATACGCAGTATTTT.

The gene calls are TRBV7-2 and TRBJ2-7, with 7 positions matching TRBD2. Germline CDR1 is SGHTA and CDR2 is FQGNSA. The CDR3 is 17 residues long. V lost 5 bases to trimming and J lost 6 bases; unmatched junction nucleotides: 19. Here the CDR3 DNA reads TGTGCCAGCAGCCTTCCAAGCACGCGGGAGTTCTTCCGCGAGCAGTACTTC. Protein: CASSLPSTREFFREQYF.

This chain connects TRBV6-4 to TRBJ1-2; D gene ambiguous. The length of the CDR3 is 13 residues. Looked up from germline, CDR1 is MRHNA and CDR2 is SNTAGT. V was cut by 6 bases and J by 3 bases, with 11 bases left in between. CDR3 loop: CASSPTSDYGYTF. Here the CDR3 DNA reads TGTGCCAGCAGCCCCACAAGTGACTATGGCTACACCTTC.

The rearrangement joins TRBV18 to TRBJ2-1; no reliable D call. CDR3 length: 13 residues. Trimming pared 0 bases from V and 6 bases from J, leaving 6 bases between. The V gene's germline CDR1 is KGHSH and CDR2 LQKENI. This chain's CDR3 is CASSPPSLNEQFF. The CDR3 DNA follows: TGTGCCAGCTCACCACCGAGTCTCAATGAGCAGTTCTTC. Together with reference TRBV18 and TRBJ2-1, the CDR3 gives the full variable domain: NAGVMQNPRHLVRRRGQEARLRCSPMKGHSHVYWYRQLPEEGLKFMVYLQKENIIDESGMPKERFSAEFPKEGPSILRIQQVVRGDSAAYFCASSPPSLNEQFFGPGTRLTVL.

V and J are TRBV7-2 and TRBJ2-3; TRBD2 matches at 15 bases. The germline V gene encodes CDR1 SGHTA and CDR2 FQGNSA. This CDR3 has 18 residues. V was clipped by 4 bases and J by 1 base; unmatched bases: 6. CDR3 region: CASSSGLAGGPGTDTQYF. The CDR3 region has the DNA TGTGCCAGCAGCTCCGGACTAGCGGGAGGGCCGGGCACAGATACGCAGTATTTT.

For the CDR3, the DNA is TGTGCCTGGAGTGGGGACAGGGGGCTTGGAAACACCATATATTTT. Residues: CAWSGDRGLGNTIYF. This rearrangement joins TRBV30 to TRBJ1-3; 12 nucleotides agree with TRBD1. The CDR3 is 15 amino acids. After removal of 1 base from V and 3 bases from J, the junction contained 1 base not matched to a gene. Germline CDR1 reads GTSNPN; CDR2 reads SVGIG (reference sequence).

The rearrangement uses TRBV18 and TRBJ2-7, with TRBD1 identical over 7 bases. The CDR3 has 16 amino acids. In germline, CDR1 is KGHSH, CDR2 LQKENI. The V gene end was trimmed by 1 base and the J gene end by 5 bases; junction bases not matched to a gene: 11. The CDR3 here is CASSPLGAGGRNEQYF. The CDR3 coding sequence is TGTGCCAGCTCACCACTTGGGGCAGGGGGTAGGAACGAGCAGTACTTC.

The chain recombines TRBV6-4 with TRBJ2-1; 8 bases are a match to TRBD1. Trimming at V came to 2 bases and at J to 2 bases, leaving 5 bases not matched to a gene. The V gene's germline CDR1 is MRHNA and CDR2 SNTAGT. This CDR3 has 16 residues. In nucleotides, the CDR3 is TGTGCCAGCAGTGACCAGGACAGGGAACCCTACAATGAGCAGTTCTTC. It is translated as CASSDQDREPYNEQFF.

J is TRBJ2-7 and V is TRBV28; 10 bases line up with TRBD1. Germline loops: CDR1 MDHEN, CDR2 SYDVKM. J lost 2 bases, V lost 4 bases, and 11 bases had no gene match. The CDR3 has 17 residues. CDR3 nucleotide sequence: TGTGCCAGCAGTTCGAAGATCACGGGACAGGGGACCTACGAGCAGTACTTC. Protein sequence: CASSSKITGQGTYEQYF.

The gene calls are TRBV7-9 and TRBJ1-1; D is perhaps TRBD1 (6 bases). The CDR3 runs 15 residues. The germline V and J ends were trimmed by 5 bases and 0 bases, with 13 bases remaining between them. Per the germline V gene, CDR1 is SEHNR and CDR2 is FQNEAQ (reference sequence). The CDR3 is CASSIRQEMNTEAFF. CDR3 nucleotides: TGTGCCAGCAGCATCAGACAGGAGATGAACACTGAAGCTTTCTTT. Combining the CDR3 with reference TRBV7-9 and TRBJ1-1 gives the whole variable domain DTGVSQNPRHKITKRGQNVTFRCDPISEHNRLYWYRQTLGQGPEFLTYFQNEAQLEKSRLLSDRFSAERPKGSFSTLEIQRTEQGDSAMYLCASSIRQEMNTEAFFGQGTRLTVV.

The V gene is TRBV6-5, the J gene TRBJ2-7, with 8 positions matching TRBD1. Germline trimming cut 0 bases from V and 3 bases from J; bases unmatched to any gene: 4. The germline CDR1 and CDR2 sequences are MNHEY and SVGAGI. The CDR3 totals 15 residues. CDR3 bases: TGTGCCAGCAGTTACTCCGGGACAGGAGTCTACGAGCAGTACTTC. This gives the protein CASSYSGTGVYEQYF.

The gene calls are TRBV4-3 and TRBJ2-7, with no clear D. Germline CDR1 reads LGHNA; CDR2 reads YSLEER. The CDR3 covers 15 residues. The V and J ends lost 0 bases and 0 bases respectively, with 9 bases between them. The CDR3 sequence is CASSQDSLPSYEQYF. In DNA form, the CDR3 reads TGCGCCAGCAGCCAAGATTCCCTCCCCTCCTACGAGCAGTACTTC.

J is TRBJ2-1 and V is TRBV7-3; TRBD2 might be the D (6 bases). CDR1 SGHTA and CDR2 FQGTGA come from the germline V gene. V lost 2 bases and J lost 10, with 6 bases in between. The length of the CDR3 is 11 residues. In nucleotides, the CDR3 is TGTGCCAGCAGCTTAGGGGGGGAGCAGTTCTTC. Residues: CASSLGGEQFF.

V gene TRBV9 combines with J gene TRBJ2-6, with D perhaps TRBD2 (5 bases). Germline CDR1 reads SGDLS; CDR2 reads YYNGEE. The V gene lost 4 bases and the J gene lost 0 bases, with 14 bases spanning the gap. CDR3 length equals 17 residues. The DNA of the CDR3 is TGTGCCAGCAGCCCCCAAGGACTCACCTCTGGGGCCAACGTCCTGACTTTC. It specifies CASSPQGLTSGANVLTF.